This section outlines one TCR beta chain sequence together with its context. Antigen: not known. The donors were part of the validation cohort, which consisted of more than 90 subjects and was separate from the first cohort of around 620 subjects. Repertoires were generated with immunoSEQ multiplex PCR, while TCRdb's copy carries only in-frame clones and drops some. The data show 300,000 or so clones, with 88% seen just once and about 0.96% held by the top ten. This specimen belongs to a study of cytomegalovirus exposure and HLA in healthy donors. Study details: According to later analysis, the same platform produced the 100 to 150 validation and 666 first-cohort repertoires.

Germline loops: CDR1 LGHNA, CDR2 YSLEER. V lost 0 bases, J lost 2 bases, and 7 bases stayed unmatched. The CDR3 is 16 residues long. Study-wide results and caveats: According to a subsequent analysis, TCR clusters from the first cohort were inclined to appear together in the 120 or so validation repertoires. In vitro testing confirmed a few CMV-associated chains as specific for CMV antigens.

Sequencing was done on a sample of PBMCs. J is TRBJ2-7 and V is TRBV4-3, with 7 bases aligning to TRBD2. This TCR derives from a man aged 25-40 years in good health and CMV-seronegative. The chain's CDR3 is CASSQDSSSGPYEQYF. For the CDR3, the DNA is TGCGCCAGCAGCCAAGATTCCTCTAGCGGCCCCTACGAGCAGTACTTC.